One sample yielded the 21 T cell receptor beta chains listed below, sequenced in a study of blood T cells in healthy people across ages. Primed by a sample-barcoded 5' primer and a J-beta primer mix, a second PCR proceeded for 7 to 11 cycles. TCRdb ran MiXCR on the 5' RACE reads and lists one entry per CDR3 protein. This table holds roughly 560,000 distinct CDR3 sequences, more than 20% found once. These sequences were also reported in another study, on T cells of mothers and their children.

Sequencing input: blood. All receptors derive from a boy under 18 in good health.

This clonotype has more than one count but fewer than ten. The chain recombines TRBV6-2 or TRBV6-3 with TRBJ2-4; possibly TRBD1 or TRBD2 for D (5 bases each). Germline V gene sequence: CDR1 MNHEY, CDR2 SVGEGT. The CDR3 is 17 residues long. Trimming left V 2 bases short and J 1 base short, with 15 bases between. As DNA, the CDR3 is TGTGCCAGCAGTTACGAGATCGGCAGGGAGGCCAAAAACATTCAGTACTTC. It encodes CASSYEIGREAKNIQYF.

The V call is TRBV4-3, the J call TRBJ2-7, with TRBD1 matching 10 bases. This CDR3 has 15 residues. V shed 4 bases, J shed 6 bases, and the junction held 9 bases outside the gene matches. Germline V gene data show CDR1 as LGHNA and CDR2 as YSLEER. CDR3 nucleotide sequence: TGCGCCAGCAGCCTAAGCGGGACAGGGGCCTCCGAGCAGTACTTC. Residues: CASSLSGTGASEQYF.

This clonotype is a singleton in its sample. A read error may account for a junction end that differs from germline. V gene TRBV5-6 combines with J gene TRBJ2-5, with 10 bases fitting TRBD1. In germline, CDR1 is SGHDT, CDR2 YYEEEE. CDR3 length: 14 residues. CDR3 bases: TGTGCCAGCAGCGGCGACAGGGGGCGACAGACCCAGTACTTT. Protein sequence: CASSGDRGRQTQYF.

The CDR3 loop reads CASSLGRVEGSGAQETQYF. The CDR3 nucleotides read TGCGCCAGCAGCTTGGGCAGGGTAGAGGGGTCAGGGGCTCAAGAGACCCAGTACTTC. The genes are TRBV5-1 and TRBJ2-5; a possible D gene is TRBD1 (6 bases). Trimming shortened V by 0 bases and J by 2 bases, and 23 bases separated the two germline ends. This CDR3 contains 19 residues. Germline V gene sequence: CDR1 SGHRS, CDR2 YFSETQ.

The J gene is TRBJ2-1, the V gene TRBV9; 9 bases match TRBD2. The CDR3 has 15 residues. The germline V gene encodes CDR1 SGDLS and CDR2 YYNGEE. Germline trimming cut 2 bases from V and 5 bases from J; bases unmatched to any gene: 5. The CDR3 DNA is TGTGCCAGCAGCGTTAGCGGGAGCCAGAACAATGAGCAGTTCTTC. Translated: CASSVSGSQNNEQFF.

CDR3 in amino acids: CATSRGGQLDTEAFF. Here the CDR3 DNA reads TGTGCCACCAGCAGGGGAGGGCAGTTGGACACTGAAGCTTTCTTT. This rearrangement joins TRBV15 to TRBJ1-1, with no clear D. The ends were cut back, 3 bases at V and 3 bases at J, with 14 bases in the middle. The CDR3 has 15 amino acids. CDR1 and CDR2 from the germline V gene are LNHNV and YYDKDF (reference sequence).

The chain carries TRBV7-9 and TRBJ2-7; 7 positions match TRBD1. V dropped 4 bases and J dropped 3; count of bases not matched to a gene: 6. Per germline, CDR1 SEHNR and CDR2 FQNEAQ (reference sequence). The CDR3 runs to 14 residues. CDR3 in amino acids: CASSSGQEIYEQYF. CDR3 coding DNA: TGTGCCAGCAGCTCCGGACAGGAAATCTACGAGCAGTACTTC.

CDR3 sequence: CASSPKMGTSGYNEQFF. The DNA of the CDR3 is TGTGCCAGCAGCCCAAAGATGGGGACTAGCGGTTACAATGAGCAGTTCTTC. The genes are TRBV3-1 and TRBJ2-1; TRBD2 matches at 11 bases. Looked up from germline, CDR1 is LGHDT and CDR2 is YNNKEL (reference sequence). Trimming cost V 4 bases and J 4 bases; bases outside gene matches: 9. The CDR3 contains 17 residues.

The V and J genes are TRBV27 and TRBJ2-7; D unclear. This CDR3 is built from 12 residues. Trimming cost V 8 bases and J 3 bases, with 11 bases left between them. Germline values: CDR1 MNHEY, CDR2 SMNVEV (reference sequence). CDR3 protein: CASGVNDYEQYF. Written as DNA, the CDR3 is TGTGCCAGCGGTGTTAATGACTACGAGCAGTACTTC.

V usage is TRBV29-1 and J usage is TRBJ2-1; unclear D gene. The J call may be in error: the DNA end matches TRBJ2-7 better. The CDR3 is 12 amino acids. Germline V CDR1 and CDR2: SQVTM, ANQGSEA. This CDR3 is CSVGDGDYEQYF. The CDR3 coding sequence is TGCAGCGTTGGGGATGGAGACTACGAGCAGTACTTC.

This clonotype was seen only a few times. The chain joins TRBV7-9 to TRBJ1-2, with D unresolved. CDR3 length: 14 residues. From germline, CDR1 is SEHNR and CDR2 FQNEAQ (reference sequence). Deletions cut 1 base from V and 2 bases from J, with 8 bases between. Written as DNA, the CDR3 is TGTGCCAGCAGCTTAGGGACTCAGAACTATGGCTACACCTTC. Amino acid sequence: CASSLGTQNYGYTF.

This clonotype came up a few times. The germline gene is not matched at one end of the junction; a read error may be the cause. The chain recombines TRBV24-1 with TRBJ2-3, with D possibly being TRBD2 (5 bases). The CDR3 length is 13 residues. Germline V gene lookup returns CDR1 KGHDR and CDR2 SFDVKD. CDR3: CATRIPTGRLRDF. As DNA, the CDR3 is TGTGCCACGCGTATTCCAACTGGGCGACTGAGGGATTTT.

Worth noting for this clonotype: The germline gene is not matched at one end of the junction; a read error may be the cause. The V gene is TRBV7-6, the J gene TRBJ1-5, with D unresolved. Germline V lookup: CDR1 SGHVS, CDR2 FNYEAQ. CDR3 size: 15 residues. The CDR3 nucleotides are TGTGCCAGCAGCTTACTGCCCAATAGCAATCAACCCCAGCATTTT. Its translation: CASSLLPNSNQPQHF.

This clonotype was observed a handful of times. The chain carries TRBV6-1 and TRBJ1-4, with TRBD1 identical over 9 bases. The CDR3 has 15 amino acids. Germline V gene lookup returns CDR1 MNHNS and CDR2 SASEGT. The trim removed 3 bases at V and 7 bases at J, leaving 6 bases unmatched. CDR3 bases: TGTGCCAGCAGTGATAGCACAGGGGGCGTTGAAAAACTGTTTTTT. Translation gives CASSDSTGGVEKLFF.

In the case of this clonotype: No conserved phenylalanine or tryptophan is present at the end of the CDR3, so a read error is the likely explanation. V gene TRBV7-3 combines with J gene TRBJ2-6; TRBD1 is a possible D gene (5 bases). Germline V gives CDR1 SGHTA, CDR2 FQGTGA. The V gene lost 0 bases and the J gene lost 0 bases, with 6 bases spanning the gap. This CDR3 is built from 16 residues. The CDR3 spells CASSLTGASGANVLTL. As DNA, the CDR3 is TGTGCCAGCAGCTTAACTGGGGCCTCTGGGGCCAACGTCCTGACTCTC.

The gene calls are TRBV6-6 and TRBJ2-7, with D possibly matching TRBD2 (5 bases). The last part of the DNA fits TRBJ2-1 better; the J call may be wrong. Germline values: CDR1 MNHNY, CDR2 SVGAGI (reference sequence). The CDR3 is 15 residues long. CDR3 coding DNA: TGTGCCAGCAGCTACGAGGGCTTTACCTACAATGAGCAGTTCTTC. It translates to CASSYEGFTYNEQFF.

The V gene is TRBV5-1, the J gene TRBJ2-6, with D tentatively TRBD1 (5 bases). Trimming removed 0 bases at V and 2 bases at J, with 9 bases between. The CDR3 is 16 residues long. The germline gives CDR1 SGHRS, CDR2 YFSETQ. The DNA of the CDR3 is TGCGCCAGCAGCTTGGCCCCAGGGACTGGGGCCAACGTCCTGACTTTC. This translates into CASSLAPGTGANVLTF.

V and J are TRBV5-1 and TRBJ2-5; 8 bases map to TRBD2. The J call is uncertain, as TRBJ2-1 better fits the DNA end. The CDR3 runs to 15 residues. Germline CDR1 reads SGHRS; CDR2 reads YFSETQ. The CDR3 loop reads CASSFSPAGDNEQFF. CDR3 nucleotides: TGCGCCAGCAGCTTCTCTCCAGCGGGAGATAATGAGCAGTTCTTC.

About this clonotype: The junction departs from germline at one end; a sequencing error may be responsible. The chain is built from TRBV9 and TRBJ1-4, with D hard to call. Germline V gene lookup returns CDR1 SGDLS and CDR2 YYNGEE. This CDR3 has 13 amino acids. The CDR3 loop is CASSVGTNEKLLF. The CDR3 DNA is TGTGCCAGCAGCGTAGGTACTAATGAAAAACTGCTTTTT.

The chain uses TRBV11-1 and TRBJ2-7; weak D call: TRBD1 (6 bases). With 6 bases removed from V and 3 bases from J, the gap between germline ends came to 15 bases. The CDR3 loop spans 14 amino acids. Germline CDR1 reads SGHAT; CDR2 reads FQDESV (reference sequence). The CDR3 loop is CASSLEGQIYEQYF. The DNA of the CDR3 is TGTGCCAGCAGTTTGGAAGGACAGATCTACGAGCAGTACTTC.

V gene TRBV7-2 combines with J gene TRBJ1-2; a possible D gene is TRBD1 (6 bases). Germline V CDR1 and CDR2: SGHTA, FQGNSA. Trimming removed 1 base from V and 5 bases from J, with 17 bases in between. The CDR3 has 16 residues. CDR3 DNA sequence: TGTGCCAGCAGCTTAGACGGGGGCCTAAACCTATATGGCTACACCTTC. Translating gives CASSLDGGLNLYGYTF.